The subject of this entry is one T cell receptor (beta chain). No antigen is known for it. Measured with immunoSEQ multiplex PCR; TCRdb has only the in-frame clones, and not every one. The table includes 65,000 to 95,000 clones, 80% to 90% detected once. Trimming pared 5 bases from V and 9 bases from J, leaving 17 bases between. Germline V CDR1 and CDR2: SGHVS, FQNEAQ. The CDR3 contains 14 residues. These data belong to a study of T cell responses to AZD1222 COVID-19 vaccine. Looking at the study overall: Pooling was applied to second doses at about 4 or about 12 weeks. Findings and caveats of the study: Elevations in Spike-specific TCR breadth and depth followed administration of two AZD1222 doses. Clonal diversity was possibly underestimated; the donors were predominantly white British and more often female.

The sample here was peripheral blood, taken on day 0 of AZD1222 vaccination. This receptor was taken from an adult in good health. This chain connects TRBV7-8 to TRBJ2-4; D is unclear. CDR3 in DNA: TGTGCCAGCAGCCCCCTCGGCAGGAAGCGCATTCAGTACTTC. The encoded protein is CASSPLGRKRIQYF.